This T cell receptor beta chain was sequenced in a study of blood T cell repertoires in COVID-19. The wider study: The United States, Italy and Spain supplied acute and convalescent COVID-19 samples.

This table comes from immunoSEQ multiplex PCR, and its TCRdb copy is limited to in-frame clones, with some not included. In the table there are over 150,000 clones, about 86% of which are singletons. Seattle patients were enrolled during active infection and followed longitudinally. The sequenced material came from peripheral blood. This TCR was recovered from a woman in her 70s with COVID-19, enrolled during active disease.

The CDR3 coding sequence is TGTGCCAGCAGCTTGAGCAGGGCCCGGAATTCACCCCTCCACTTT. This codes for CASSLSRARNSPLHF. The chain has TRBV5-4 and TRBJ1-6; tentatively, D is TRBD1 (5 bases). The V gene's germline CDR1 is SGHNT and CDR2 YYREEE (reference sequence). The CDR3 extends over 15 amino acids. V was pared by 1 base and J by 7 bases, with 12 bases between.